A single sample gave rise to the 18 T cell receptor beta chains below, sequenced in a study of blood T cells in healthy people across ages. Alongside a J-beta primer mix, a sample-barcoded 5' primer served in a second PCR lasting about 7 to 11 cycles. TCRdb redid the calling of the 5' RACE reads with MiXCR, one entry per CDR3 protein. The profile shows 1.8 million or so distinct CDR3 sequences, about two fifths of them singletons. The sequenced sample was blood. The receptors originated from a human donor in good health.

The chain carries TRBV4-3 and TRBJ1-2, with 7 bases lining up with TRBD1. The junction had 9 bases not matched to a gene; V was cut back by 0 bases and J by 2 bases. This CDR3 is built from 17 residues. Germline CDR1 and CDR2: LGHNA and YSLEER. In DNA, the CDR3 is TGCGCCAGCAGCCAAGATGGCCCAGGGGGTGCCAACTATGGCTACACCTTC. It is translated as CASSQDGPGGANYGYTF.

The DNA of the CDR3 is TGCGCCAGCAGCTTGTGGGGGCCCCAGGGCGGTGGGGCAGATACGCAGTATTTT. Translated, it gives CASSLWGPQGGGADTQYF. This chain joins TRBV5-1 and TRBJ2-3; weak D call: TRBD1 (6 bases). This CDR3 comprises 18 residues. V lost 1 base to trimming and J lost 4 bases, with 22 bases between them. Germline V CDR1 and CDR2: SGHRS, YFSETQ.

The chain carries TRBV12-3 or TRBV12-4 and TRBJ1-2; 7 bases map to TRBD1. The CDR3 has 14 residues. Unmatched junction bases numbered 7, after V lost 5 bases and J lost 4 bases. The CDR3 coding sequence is TGTGCCAGCAGTGCACCAGGGGGGGTCTATGGCTACACCTTC. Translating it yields CASSAPGGVYGYTF.

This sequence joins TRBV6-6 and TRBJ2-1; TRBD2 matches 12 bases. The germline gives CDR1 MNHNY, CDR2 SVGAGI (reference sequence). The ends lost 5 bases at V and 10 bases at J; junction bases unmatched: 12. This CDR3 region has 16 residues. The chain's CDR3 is CASSHGPSGGAGEQFF. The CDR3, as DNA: TGTGCCAGCAGTCACGGGCCTAGCGGGGGGGCCGGGGAGCAGTTCTTC.

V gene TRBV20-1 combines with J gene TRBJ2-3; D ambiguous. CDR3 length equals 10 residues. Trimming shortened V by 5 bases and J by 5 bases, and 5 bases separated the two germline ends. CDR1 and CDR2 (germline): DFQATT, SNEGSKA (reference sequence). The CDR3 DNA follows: TGCAGTGCTGGCGAAGATACGCAGTATTTT. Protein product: CSAGEDTQYF.

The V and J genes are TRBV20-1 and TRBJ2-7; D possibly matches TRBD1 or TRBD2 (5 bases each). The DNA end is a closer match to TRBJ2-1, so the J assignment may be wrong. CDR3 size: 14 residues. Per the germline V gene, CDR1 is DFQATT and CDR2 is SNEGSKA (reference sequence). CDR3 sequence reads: CSARDLGEPYEQFF. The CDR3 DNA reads TGCAGTGCTAGAGATCTGGGGGAGCCCTACGAGCAGTTCTTC.

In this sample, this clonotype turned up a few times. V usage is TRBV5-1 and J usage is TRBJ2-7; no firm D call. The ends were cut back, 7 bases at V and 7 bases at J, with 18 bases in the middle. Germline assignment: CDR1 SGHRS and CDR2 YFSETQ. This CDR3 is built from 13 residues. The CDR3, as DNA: TGCGCCAGCTCCTCCGGGCGGTTACAGGAGCAGTACTTC. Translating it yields CASSSGRLQEQYF.

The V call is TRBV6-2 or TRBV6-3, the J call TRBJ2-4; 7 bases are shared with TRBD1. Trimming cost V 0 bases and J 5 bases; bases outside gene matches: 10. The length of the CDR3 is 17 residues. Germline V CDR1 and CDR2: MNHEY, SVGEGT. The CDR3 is CASSYSSLQGLENIQYF. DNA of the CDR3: TGTGCCAGCAGTTACTCTTCCCTACAGGGGTTGGAAAACATTCAGTACTTC.

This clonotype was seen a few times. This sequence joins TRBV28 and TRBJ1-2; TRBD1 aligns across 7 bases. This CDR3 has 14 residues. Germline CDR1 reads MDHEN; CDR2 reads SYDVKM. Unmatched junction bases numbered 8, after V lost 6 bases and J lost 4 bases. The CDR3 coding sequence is TGTGCCAGCAGCACAACAGGGGAGGTCTATGGCTACACCTTC. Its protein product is CASSTTGEVYGYTF.

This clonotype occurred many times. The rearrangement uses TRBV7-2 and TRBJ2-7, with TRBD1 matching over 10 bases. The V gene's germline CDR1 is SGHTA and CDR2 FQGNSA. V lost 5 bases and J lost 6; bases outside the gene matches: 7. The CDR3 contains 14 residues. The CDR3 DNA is TGTGCCAGCAGCCCAGACAGGGGGCTGGGCGAGCAGTACTTC. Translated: CASSPDRGLGEQYF.

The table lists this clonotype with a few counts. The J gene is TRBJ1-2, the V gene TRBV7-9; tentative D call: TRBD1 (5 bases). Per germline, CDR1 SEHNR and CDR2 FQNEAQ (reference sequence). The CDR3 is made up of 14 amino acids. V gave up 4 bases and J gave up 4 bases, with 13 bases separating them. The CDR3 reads CASSSWPGTYGYTF. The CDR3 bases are TGTGCCAGCAGCTCATGGCCAGGGACCTATGGCTACACCTTC.

The CDR3 loop is CASSPALEGYGYTF. The CDR3 DNA follows: TGTGCCAGCAGTCCCGCCCTAGAAGGCTATGGCTACACCTTC. The chain couples TRBV28 to TRBJ1-2; D is ambiguous. The length of the CDR3 is 14 residues. CDR1 is MDHEN and CDR2 is SYDVKM in the germline V gene. The ends were cut back, 5 bases at V and 4 bases at J, with 14 bases in the middle.

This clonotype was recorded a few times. The CDR3 DNA reads as TGTGCTAGTGGTTTGCCCCCCGGGACAGGTATTGCAAGGAATCAGCCCCAGCATTTT. As protein: CASGLPPGTGIARNQPQHF. The chain carries TRBV12-5 and TRBJ1-5; 8 bases align to TRBD1. CDR1 and CDR2 (germline): LGHNT, FRNRAP. V lost 2 bases and J lost 4; bases outside the gene matches: 16. The CDR3 runs 19 residues.

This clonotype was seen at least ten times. The CDR3 nucleotides read TGTGCCAGCAGCCAAGACAGCAGGGGTGCCAGCGAGCAGTACTTC. This sequence encodes CASSQDSRGASEQYF. The chain joins TRBV3-1 to TRBJ2-7, with D maybe TRBD1 (6 bases). CDR3 length: 15 amino acids. Germline loops: CDR1 LGHDT, CDR2 YNNKEL (reference sequence). V was trimmed by 0 bases and J by 6 bases, leaving 15 bases between them.

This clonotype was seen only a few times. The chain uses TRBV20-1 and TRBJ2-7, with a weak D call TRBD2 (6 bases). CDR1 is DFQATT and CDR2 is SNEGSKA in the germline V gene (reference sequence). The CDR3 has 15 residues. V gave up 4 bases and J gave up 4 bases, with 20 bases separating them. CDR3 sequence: CSAKENPGERYEQYF. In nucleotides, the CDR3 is TGCAGTGCTAAGGAGAATCCGGGGGAAAGATACGAGCAGTACTTC.

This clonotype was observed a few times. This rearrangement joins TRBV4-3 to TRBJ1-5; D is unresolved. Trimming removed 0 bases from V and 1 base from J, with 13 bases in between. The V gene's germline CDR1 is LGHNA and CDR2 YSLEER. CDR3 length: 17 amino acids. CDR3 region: CASSQDHGEMSNQPQHF. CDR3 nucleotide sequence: TGCGCCAGCAGCCAAGATCATGGAGAAATGAGCAATCAGCCCCAGCATTTT.

This CDR3 is CASSSPTGATNEKLFF. CDR3 in DNA: TGTGCCAGCAGCTCGCCGACAGGTGCAACTAATGAAAAACTGTTTTTT. The chain carries TRBV4-2 and TRBJ1-4, with D maybe TRBD1 (6 bases). The CDR3 contains 16 residues. Germline assignment: CDR1 LGHNA and CDR2 YNFKEQ. V was cut by 5 bases and J by 0 bases, with 13 bases left in between.

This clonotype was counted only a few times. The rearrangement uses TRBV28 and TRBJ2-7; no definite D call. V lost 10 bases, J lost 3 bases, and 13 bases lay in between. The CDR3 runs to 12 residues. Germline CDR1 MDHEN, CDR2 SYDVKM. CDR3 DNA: TGTGCCACCCACTCCCCCTACTACGAGCAGTACTTC. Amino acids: CATHSPYYEQYF.